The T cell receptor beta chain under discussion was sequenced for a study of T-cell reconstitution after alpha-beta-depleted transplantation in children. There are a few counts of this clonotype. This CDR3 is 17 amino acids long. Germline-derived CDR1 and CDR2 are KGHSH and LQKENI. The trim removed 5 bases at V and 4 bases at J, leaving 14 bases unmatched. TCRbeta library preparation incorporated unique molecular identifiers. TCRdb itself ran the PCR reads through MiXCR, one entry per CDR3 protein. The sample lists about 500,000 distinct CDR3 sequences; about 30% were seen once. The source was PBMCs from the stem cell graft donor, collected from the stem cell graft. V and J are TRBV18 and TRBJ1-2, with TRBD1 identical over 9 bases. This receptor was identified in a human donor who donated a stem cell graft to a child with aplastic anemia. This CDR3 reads CASSAEGMRDRAYGYTF. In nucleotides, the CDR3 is TGTGCCAGCTCAGCAGAGGGGATGAGGGACAGGGCCTATGGCTACACCTTC.